This T cell receptor beta chain is drawn from a study of T cell changes during pregnancy in multiple sclerosis. The data were produced by immunoSEQ multiplex PCR, yet TCRdb's version contains in-frame clones alone and is incomplete. Of fewer than 50,000 clones in the sample, roughly nine tenths were seen once. The CDR3 is 14 residues long. Per germline, CDR1 LNHDA and CDR2 SQIVND (reference sequence). Trimming removed 3 bases from V and 3 bases from J, with 11 bases in between. The TCR originated in a female donor in good health, enrolled as a control in a pregnancy study. This sequence joins TRBV19 and TRBJ1-1; D gene ambiguous. Sequences were derived from CD4+ T cells from peripheral blood mononuclear cells, sampled in the second trimester of pregnancy. The CDR3 nucleotides are TGTGCCAGTAGTATGGAGGCAGCCCACACTGAAGCTTTCTTT. This encodes CASSMEAAHTEAFF.